This T cell receptor beta chain was sequenced in a study of response to subunit inactivated influenza vaccine. General study points: Each seasonal influenza vaccination recruits few new T cells, the authors suggested.

Points on this clonotype: The target antigen is unknown.

TCRdb redid the calling of the RT-PCR reads with MiXCR, one entry per CDR3 protein. The sample shows about 520,000 distinct CDR3 sequences, about 25% of them seen only once. The CDR3 consists of 16 residues. Trimming cost V 7 bases and J 2 bases, with 15 bases left between them. Germline CDR1 and CDR2: ENHRY and SYGVKD. Here the sequenced sample was CD4+ T cells sorted from PBMCs, taken approximately 5 days after vaccination. V is TRBV10-3 and J is TRBJ2-6; a weak D match, TRBD2 (6 bases). This receptor was identified in a man between 45 and 60 years old who received an inactivated influenza vaccine. CDR3 coding DNA: TGTGCCATCACATCCGGTGGGGGGACTGGGGCCAACGTCCTGACTTTC. Its protein product is CAITSGGGTGANVLTF.